The following is a T cell receptor (beta chain) sequence with its context. Its target is not known. A junction boundary mismatches the germline segment, possibly from a read error. The sample originates from a study of tumor-infiltrating lymphocytes in primary liver carcinoma. Scientists recovered RNA and DNA together from around 20-30 mg of unsorted bulk tissue. Sampling targeted five separate regions of each tumor, which included the tumor centre. Every tumor specimen contained over 85% viable tumor cells. Study outcomes and limitations: The study found a significantly higher top-250-clone fraction in tumors than in blood (p = 0.039).

Reverse transcription of roughly 480 ng total RNA with a constant-region primer produced TCR beta cDNA. Sequencing libraries for TCR beta derived from three nested multiplex PCR rounds that used slightly modified ARM-PCR. Amplification in the first two PCR rounds was performed using TRBV1-TRBV30 forward primers and a C-beta reverse primer for approximately 10 cycles each. TCRdb ran MiXCR on the multiplex PCR reads and lists one entry per CDR3 protein. The sample lists 90,000 to 110,000 distinct CDR3 sequences, roughly four fifths seen once, with 15% to 25% in the top ten. This CDR3 has 15 amino acids.

The chain combines TRBV12-3 or TRBV12-4 with TRBJ2-6; possible D gene TRBD1, 6 bases. The material sequenced was liver tumor tissue from sampling region 3. Regarding subset: tumor region T3, left-lateral pole. This TCR came from a man in his forties or fifties with primary liver carcinoma and hepatitis B virus infection. DNA for the CDR3: TGTGCCAGCAGTTCCACAGGGCCTGGGGCCAACGTCCTGAATTTC. Translation gives CASSSTGPGANVLNF.